The 26 T cell receptor beta chains reported below all come from one sample, sequenced in a study of blood T cell repertoires in COVID-19. Sequencing was performed with immunoSEQ multiplex PCR; in TCRdb, only in-frame clones are kept and a portion is missing. The table shows tens of thousands of clones, with about 88% occurring only once. The sequencing sample was made of peripheral blood. Receptors originate from a human donor with active COVID-19. The donor label of this sample is uncertain.

This chain joins TRBV12-3 or TRBV12-4 and TRBJ2-2; D remains ambiguous. V was clipped by 1 base and J by 3 bases, with 3 bases between them. The CDR3 has 13 amino acids. Here the CDR3 DNA reads TGTGCCAGCAGTTTAGACTACACCGGGGAGCTGTTTTTT. Encoded protein: CASSLDYTGELFF.

J is TRBJ2-1 and V is TRBV5-1, with 14 bases that match TRBD2. After removal of 4 bases from V and 4 bases from J, the junction contained 4 bases not matched to a gene. The CDR3 totals 16 residues. Germline CDR1 SGHRS, CDR2 YFSETQ. The CDR3 nucleotides are TGCGCCAGCAGCGAGGGACTAGCGGGGGTTTACAATGAGCAGTTCTTC. It yields the protein CASSEGLAGVYNEQFF.

This chain uses TRBV4-3 with TRBJ1-2; D remains ambiguous. The V gene lost 4 bases and the J gene lost 8 bases, with 17 bases spanning the gap. The length of the CDR3 is 14 residues. Germline V gives CDR1 LGHNA, CDR2 YSLEER. CDR3 protein: CASSLNSGPGGYTF. In DNA form, the CDR3 reads TGCGCCAGCAGCCTTAACTCCGGCCCGGGGGGCTACACCTTC.

This chain uses TRBV5-1 with TRBJ2-7; weak D call: TRBD2 (6 bases). CDR1 is SGHRS and CDR2 is YFSETQ in the germline V gene. V gave up 4 bases and J gave up 5 bases, with 19 bases separating them. This CDR3 region has 15 residues. The CDR3 sequence: CASSPRGKEVDEQYF. As DNA, the CDR3 is TGCGCCAGCAGCCCCCGGGGGAAGGAGGTCGACGAGCAGTACTTC.

The chain carries TRBV30 and TRBJ1-5; tentative D call: TRBD1 (5 bases). Germline loops: CDR1 GTSNPN, CDR2 SVGIG (reference sequence). This CDR3 is built from 13 residues. V was pared by 2 bases and J by 3 bases, with 8 bases between. The DNA of the CDR3 is TGTGCCTGGAGTAGTGGGGCCAATCAGCCCCAGCATTTT. It yields the protein CAWSSGANQPQHF.

The chain couples TRBV30 to TRBJ2-3; D gene uncertain. The CDR3 runs 15 residues. The V and J ends lost 2 bases and 3 bases respectively, with 15 bases between them. In germline, CDR1 is GTSNPN, CDR2 SVGIG (reference sequence). CDR3 residues: CAWSTLGPGTDTQYF. DNA of the CDR3: TGTGCCTGGAGTACGCTTGGCCCCGGGACAGATACGCAGTATTTT.

The chain recombines TRBV7-3 with TRBJ2-7; D is uncertain. Germline CDR1 and CDR2: SGHTA and FQGTGA. Trimming removed 3 bases at V and 3 bases at J, with 9 bases between. The length of the CDR3 is 13 residues. The CDR3 loop reads CASSLTFGYEQYF. The CDR3 DNA sequence: TGTGCCAGCAGCTTGACTTTTGGCTACGAGCAGTACTTC.

The rearrangement joins TRBV28 to TRBJ2-5; tentative D call: TRBD2 (6 bases). The V gene lost 4 bases and the J gene lost 1 base, with 13 bases spanning the gap. Germline CDR1 and CDR2: MDHEN and SYDVKM. The CDR3 extends over 15 amino acids. The CDR3 coding sequence is TGTGCCAGCAGTTCCCGCGGGGACCTCCAAGAGACCCAGTACTTC. Protein: CASSSRGDLQETQYF.

The chain combines TRBV5-3 with TRBJ2-1; D remains unclear. TRBV5-3 is filed as an ORF, its function uncertain. The germline V and J ends were trimmed by 8 bases and 4 bases, with 19 bases remaining between them. This CDR3 has 15 amino acids. The CDR3, as DNA: TGTGCCAGCGCCAAGGAGCAGTACCGTTACAATGAGCAGTTCTTC. The encoded protein is CASAKEQYRYNEQFF.

V usage is TRBV10-3 and J usage is TRBJ1-4; D is unresolved. With 10 bases removed from V and 0 bases from J, the gap between germline ends came to 12 bases. The CDR3 contains 14 residues. Germline CDR1 and CDR2: ENHRY and SYGVKD. CDR3 sequence: CATRRVATNEKLFF. CDR3 nucleotides: TGTGCCACTCGCCGGGTTGCAACTAATGAAAAACTGTTTTTT.

This clone was seen more than once but under ten times. The V call is TRBV2, the J call TRBJ2-2; D might be TRBD2 (6 bases). The CDR3 has 13 residues. Trimming took off 2 bases at V and 6 bases at J, with 7 bases between the two ends. Germline V lookup: CDR1 SNHLY, CDR2 FYNNEI. The CDR3 is CASSERGSGELFF. CDR3 DNA: TGTGCCAGCAGTGAACGGGGGTCCGGGGAGCTGTTTTTT.

The chain carries TRBV5-1 and TRBJ1-1, with D tentatively TRBD1 (5 bases). The CDR3 sequence is 16 residues long. Deletions cut 0 bases from V and 1 base from J, with 13 bases between. Germline CDR1 SGHRS, CDR2 YFSETQ. The CDR3 nucleotides read TGCGCCAGCAGCTTGGCAGGGCTCACTTCGAACACTGAAGCTTTCTTT. It yields the protein CASSLAGLTSNTEAFF.

The chain has TRBV6-2 or TRBV6-3 and TRBJ2-7; D not resolved. V was shortened by 5 bases and J by 5 bases, with 13 bases between the two germline ends. Germline CDR1 and CDR2: MNHEY and SVGEGT. The length of the CDR3 is 13 residues. CDR3 residues: CASSPVESHEQYF. CDR3 coding DNA: TGTGCCAGCAGTCCCGTTGAGTCCCACGAGCAGTACTTC.

CDR3 coding DNA: TGTGCTAGTGGTTTGTATGAAGAGACCCAGTACTTC. This codes for CASGLYEETQYF. The chain recombines TRBV12-5 with TRBJ2-5; unclear D gene. The CDR3 has 12 residues. Germline lookup yields CDR1 LGHNT and CDR2 FRNRAP. Trimming shortened V by 2 bases and J by 3 bases, and 4 bases separated the two germline ends.

CDR3 in amino acids: CASSALAGGREQFF. Written as DNA, the CDR3 is TGTGCCAGCAGTGCCCTAGCGGGGGGACGGGAGCAGTTCTTC. The chain is built from TRBV27 and TRBJ2-1; TRBD2 matches at 11 bases. CDR1 MNHEY and CDR2 SMNVEV come from the germline V gene (reference sequence). The CDR3 spans 14 residues. The ends lost 5 bases at V and 10 bases at J; junction bases unmatched: 7.

The chain recombines TRBV10-2 with TRBJ1-5, with D hard to call. The V end was cut by 0 bases, the J end by 1 base, with 10 bases between. The V gene's germline CDR1 is WSHSY and CDR2 SAAADI. The CDR3 is made up of 16 amino acids. The CDR3 loop is CASSESPGNSNQPQHF. For the CDR3, the DNA is TGCGCCAGCAGTGAGTCACCGGGGAACAGCAATCAGCCCCAGCATTTT.

This clone was seen a single time. The V call is TRBV19, the J call TRBJ2-1; TRBD2 matches at 15 bases. J gave up 6 bases and V 5 bases, and 11 bases lay outside the gene matches. The CDR3 runs to 18 residues. Germline lookup yields CDR1 LNHDA and CDR2 SQIVND (reference sequence). The CDR3 region is CASSAFTWTSGGANEQFF. CDR3 coding DNA: TGTGCCAGTAGTGCCTTTACCTGGACTAGCGGGGGGGCCAATGAGCAGTTCTTC. The full variable domain, in which reference TRBV19 and TRBJ2-1 provide the parts outside the CDR3, is DGGITQSPKYLFRKEGQNVTLSCEQNLNHDAMYWYRQDPGQGLRLIYYSQIVNDFQKGDIAEGYSVSREKKESFPLTVTSAQKNPTAFYLCASSAFTWTSGGANEQFFGPGTRLTVL.

Details on this clone: One junction end disagrees with the germline gene, perhaps due to a read error. The rearrangement uses TRBV19 and TRBJ2-5; 8 bases line up with TRBD2. The CDR3 totals 16 residues. CDR1 and CDR2 from the germline V gene are LNHDA and SQIVND (reference sequence). CDR3 region: CASNIGPSGGTETQYF. In nucleotides, the CDR3 is TGTGCCAGTAATATAGGGCCCTCGGGGGGGACCGAGACCCAGTACTTC.

The chain employs TRBV6-6 and TRBJ2-7; D is possibly TRBD1 (6 bases). The CDR3 extends over 15 amino acids. Germline CDR1 is MNHNY and CDR2 is SVGAGI (reference sequence). V lost 6 bases, J lost 2 bases, and 17 bases lay in between. CDR3 nucleotides: TGTGCCAGCAGCTTTACAGGGACCACTACCTACGAGCAGTACTTC. It specifies CASSFTGTTTYEQYF.

The rearrangement uses TRBV6-5 and TRBJ2-5; tentatively, D is TRBD1 (6 bases). The length of the CDR3 is 12 residues. Germline CDR1 is MNHEY and CDR2 is SVGAGI. V gave up 8 bases and J gave up 4 bases, with 11 bases separating them. The CDR3 region has the DNA TGTGCCAGCCGGACAGACGGAGAGACCCAGTACTTC. This translates into CASRTDGETQYF.

The V gene is TRBV3-1 (or the pseudogene TRBV3-2), the J gene TRBJ2-7, with TRBD2 matching over 10 bases. Germline V gene data show CDR1 as LGHDT and CDR2 as YNNKEL (reference sequence). The CDR3 runs 16 residues. J gave up 8 bases and V 4 bases, and 14 bases lay outside the gene matches. CDR3 protein: CASSPPGLAVSTQQYF. CDR3 coding DNA: TGTGCCAGCAGCCCGCCCGGACTAGCGGTGAGTACGCAGCAGTACTTC.

This clone was detected only a few times. V usage is TRBV9 and J usage is TRBJ2-3; D gene unclear. The germline CDR1 and CDR2 sequences are SGDLS and YYNGEE. The V gene lost 2 bases and the J gene lost 4 bases, with 8 bases spanning the gap. This CDR3 is built from 13 residues. The CDR3, as DNA: TGTGCCAGCAGCGTCCAGATCGCAGATACGCAGTATTTT. Residues: CASSVQIADTQYF. Combining the CDR3 with reference TRBV9 and TRBJ2-3 gives the whole variable domain DSGVTQTPKHLITATGQRVTLRCSPRSGDLSVYWYQQSLDQGLQFLIQYYNGEERAKGNILERFSAQQFPDLHSELNLSSLELGDSALYFCASSVQIADTQYFGPGTRLTVL.

The chain recombines TRBV28 with TRBJ2-1; 7 nucleotides agree with TRBD2. Germline CDR1 is MDHEN and CDR2 is SYDVKM. The CDR3 consists of 16 residues. V lost 3 bases to trimming and J lost 0 bases; unmatched junction nucleotides: 5. The CDR3 sequence is CASSFNLAGSYNEQFF. The CDR3 DNA is TGTGCCAGCAGTTTTAATTTAGCGGGCTCCTACAATGAGCAGTTCTTC.

This clone has just one count. The rearrangement uses TRBV13 and TRBJ1-6, with 8 bases lining up with TRBD1. CDR3 size: 17 residues. The germline V gene has CDR1 PRHDT and CDR2 FYEKMQ (reference sequence). V trimming: 3 bases; J trimming: 10 bases; junction bases outside the gene matches: 14. This CDR3 reads CASSFYSRTGKESPLHF. The CDR3 DNA reads as TGTGCCAGCAGCTTTTATTCGCGGACAGGGAAGGAGTCACCCCTCCACTTT. Based on the CDR3 plus reference TRBV13 and TRBJ1-6, the full variable domain is AAGVIQSPRHLIKEKRETATLKCYPIPRHDTVYWYQQGPGQDPQFLISFYEKMQSDKGSIPDRFSAQQFSDYHSELNMSSLELGDSALYFCASSFYSRTGKESPLHFGNGTRLTVT.

J is TRBJ1-2 and V is TRBV18; tentative D call: TRBD1 (5 bases). CDR3 length equals 15 residues. CDR1 and CDR2 from the germline V gene are KGHSH and LQKENI. The V end lost 6 bases, the J end lost 0 bases, and 14 bases lay between the germline ends. The CDR3 coding sequence is TGTGCCAGCTCGCAGGGCAGGGAACCTAACTATGGCTACACCTTC. This translates into CASSQGREPNYGYTF.

V usage is TRBV6-6 and J usage is TRBJ2-3; 10 positions agree with TRBD1. V shed 8 bases, J shed 4 bases, and the junction held 12 bases outside the gene matches. Germline CDR1 and CDR2: MNHNY and SVGAGI (reference sequence). This CDR3 is 16 amino acids long. The CDR3 DNA reads TGTGCCAGCCCACCGACCGGGACAGGGGTGGCAGATACGCAGTATTTT. Translation gives CASPPTGTGVADTQYF.